The 2 T cell receptor beta chains below were found in one sample sequenced in a study of human T cells and chemical hapten exposure. One entry per CDR3 protein, called by TCRdb with MiXCR from the RACE reads. The sample lists about 73,000 distinct CDR3 sequences; 8.5% were seen once. Indicated time point: patch test 2, 6 weeks after DPC sensitization. Treatment meaning: therapeutic diphenylcyclopropenone sensitization with weekly scalp DPC. The sample in question was whole blood, obtained in connection with sensitization to the hapten diphenylcyclopropenone (DPC). These receptors all come from a woman in her forties or fifties with alopecia areata. Some clones in this sample may be carry-over from other donors' samples.

This clonotype has just a few counts. The chain uses TRBV20-1 and TRBJ1-6; 10 bases are a match to TRBD1. The trim removed 3 bases at V and 7 bases at J, leaving 9 bases unmatched. Germline loops: CDR1 DFQATT, CDR2 SNEGSKA (reference sequence). The CDR3 totals 16 residues. CDR3 protein: CSARTPSGQGNSPLHF. In DNA form, the CDR3 reads TGCAGTGCTAGGACCCCCTCGGGACAGGGGAATTCACCCCTCCACTTT.

Only a few counts were recorded for this clonotype. The chain has TRBV29-1 and TRBJ1-1, with a weak D call TRBD1 (5 bases). The CDR3 is made up of 11 amino acids. V gave up 6 bases and J gave up 7 bases, with 12 bases separating them. Germline CDR1 SQVTM, CDR2 ANQGSEA. The CDR3 DNA follows: TGCAGCGTACCCCGGGACGGTGAAGCTTTCTTT. Its translation: CSVPRDGEAFF. Full variable domain (rest looked up from reference TRBV29-1 and TRBJ1-1): SAVISQKPSRDICQRGTSLTIQCQVDSQVTMMFWYRQQPGQSLTLIATANQGSEATYESGFVIDKFPISRPNLTFSTLTVSNMSPEDSSIYLCSVPRDGEAFFGQGTRLTVV.